A selection of T cell receptor beta chains follows, all from one sample in a study of blood T cell repertoires in COVID-19. Sequenced by immunoSEQ multiplex PCR; TCRdb stores in-frame clones only, minus some. In the table there are about 200,000 clones, 80% to 90% of which are singletons. What was sequenced was peripheral blood. All receptors come from a human donor in a cohort sampled during active COVID-19. Both conserved end residues are part of each CDR3. Each record gives: D gene, V gene, J gene, CDR3 protein. A D gene is named only where the DNA matches it firmly.

-	TRBV14	TRBJ2-7	CASSQETGPYEQYF
-	TRBV18	TRBJ1-4	CASSYRAGEKLFF
-	TRBV7-8	TRBJ2-2	CASSSADRTGELFF
-	TRBV28	TRBJ2-4	CASSFNLLVSGAKNIQYF
TRBD1	TRBV7-2	TRBJ2-7	CASSAGTGEAYEQYF
-	TRBV29-1	TRBJ2-7	CSARGSNEQYF
TRBD2	TRBV27	TRBJ2-4	CASSLAVAGGVRNIQYF
-	TRBV12-3/TRBV12-4	TRBJ2-1	CASSPYSYNEQFF
-	TRBV30	TRBJ2-3	CAWSVQGSDTQYF
TRBD1	TRBV5-1	TRBJ1-1	CASSSSGQGGTEAFF
TRBD1	TRBV4-1	TRBJ2-3	CASSQGQGVTDTQYF
-	TRBV7-9	TRBJ2-7	CASSLTDPGYEQYF
-	TRBV11-2	TRBJ2-7	CASSLMEGYYEQYF
TRBD2	TRBV6-1	TRBJ2-7	CASSERAGVHPYEQYF
TRBD1	TRBV7-9	TRBJ1-2	CASSPDEGAAYGYTF
-	TRBV4-1	TRBJ2-7	CASSQDWGGDEQYF
-	TRBV7-9	TRBJ1-1	CASSLIERNTEAFF